This TCR beta chain was retrieved from a study of cytomegalovirus exposure and HLA in healthy donors. CDR3 length: 14 amino acids. With 4 bases clipped from V and 4 bases from J, the junction kept 5 bases outside the gene matches. CDR1 KGHSH and CDR2 LQKENI come from the germline V gene. Profiling relied on immunoSEQ multiplex PCR, and the TCRdb table lists in-frame clones only, not all of them. The sample lists about 73,000 clones, 94% occurring once. This clonotype originated in a woman between 18 and 30 years old in good health and CMV-seronegative. The sequenced sample consisted of PBMCs. V and J are TRBV18 and TRBJ2-5; 8 bases are a match to TRBD1. For the CDR3, the DNA is TGTGCCAGCTCACTAGACAGGGGAGGAGAGACCCAGTACTTC. This translates into CASSLDRGGETQYF.